This is a list of T cell receptor beta chains from one sample in a study of cytomegalovirus exposure and HLA in healthy donors. Method: immunoSEQ multiplex PCR; TCRdb's copy keeps in-frame clones and lacks some. The sample records over 120,000 clones, approximately 90% being singletons. Material: PBMCs. These receptors came from a woman younger than 45 in good health and CMV-seropositive. CDR3s include the opening cysteine and the closing phenylalanine or tryptophan. The order of the fields is V gene, J gene, clone size, CDR3 protein. The listing skips clone size in some rows; elsewhere it reads once, few, many or a size class.

v_call: TRBV11-2; j_call: TRBJ2-1; clone_size: -; cdr3_aa: CASRTRVGGSSYNEQFF
v_call: TRBV27; j_call: TRBJ2-7; clone_size: -; cdr3_aa: CASSLGLSYEQYF
v_call: TRBV6-5; j_call: TRBJ2-7; clone_size: -; cdr3_aa: CASSYSAHSSLNEQYF
v_call: TRBV14; j_call: TRBJ1-3; clone_size: -; cdr3_aa: CASSQDRTVSGNTIYF
v_call: TRBV19; j_call: TRBJ2-2; clone_size: once; cdr3_aa: CASSKQGSPGELFF
v_call: TRBV2; j_call: TRBJ2-5; clone_size: -; cdr3_aa: CASRDREETQYF
v_call: TRBV11-2; j_call: TRBJ1-1; clone_size: -; cdr3_aa: CASSLVTVNTEAFF
v_call: TRBV28; j_call: TRBJ2-2; clone_size: -; cdr3_aa: CASSSLSGGYTGELFF
v_call: TRBV6-1; j_call: TRBJ2-1; clone_size: -; cdr3_aa: CASSALFVGGRNEQFF
v_call: TRBV19; j_call: TRBJ2-1; clone_size: -; cdr3_aa: CASTLSSYNEQFF
v_call: TRBV5-4; j_call: TRBJ2-7; clone_size: -; cdr3_aa: CASSSYYAGGPSYEQYF
v_call: TRBV7-2; j_call: TRBJ2-3; clone_size: -; cdr3_aa: CASRAWGGAKDTQYF
v_call: TRBV27; j_call: TRBJ2-2; clone_size: -; cdr3_aa: CASRAGPNTGELFF
v_call: TRBV19; j_call: TRBJ2-7; clone_size: -; cdr3_aa: CASSIRIDSSYEQYF
v_call: TRBV5-6; j_call: TRBJ2-1; clone_size: -; cdr3_aa: CASSLGLSSYNEQFF
v_call: TRBV6-5; j_call: TRBJ2-2; clone_size: -; cdr3_aa: CASRDPGQGVGELFF
v_call: TRBV11-2; j_call: TRBJ2-5; clone_size: -; cdr3_aa: CASSSRIDRGGEETQYF
v_call: TRBV6-1; j_call: TRBJ2-5; clone_size: -; cdr3_aa: CASSDWGTGGETQYF
v_call: TRBV5-1; j_call: TRBJ1-1; clone_size: -; cdr3_aa: CASSFTDTNTEAFF
v_call: TRBV4-1; j_call: TRBJ2-3; clone_size: -; cdr3_aa: CASSPKQGTGADTQYF
v_call: TRBV7-7; j_call: TRBJ2-5; clone_size: -; cdr3_aa: CASSITGAQETQYF
v_call: TRBV28; j_call: TRBJ1-1; clone_size: -; cdr3_aa: CASSFFRSSNTEAFF
v_call: TRBV19; j_call: TRBJ2-7; clone_size: -; cdr3_aa: CASSRLGGQRYYEQYF
v_call: TRBV5-1; j_call: TRBJ1-3; clone_size: -; cdr3_aa: CASSLGTVSGNTIYF
v_call: TRBV7-9; j_call: TRBJ2-1; clone_size: -; cdr3_aa: CASRRPRETGPSDEQFF
v_call: TRBV11-3; j_call: TRBJ2-5; clone_size: -; cdr3_aa: CASSDGSRETQYF
v_call: TRBV2; j_call: TRBJ1-5; clone_size: once; cdr3_aa: CASSRDNNQPQHF
v_call: TRBV5-6; j_call: TRBJ2-7; clone_size: -; cdr3_aa: CASSLGRLAYNEQYF
v_call: TRBV6-6; j_call: TRBJ1-6; clone_size: -; cdr3_aa: CASSYGRDNSPLHF
v_call: TRBV9; j_call: TRBJ2-3; clone_size: -; cdr3_aa: CWTLAGVNRTDTQYF
v_call: TRBV7-9; j_call: TRBJ2-5; clone_size: -; cdr3_aa: CASSPTTGQGTQYF
v_call: TRBV4-1; j_call: TRBJ2-7; clone_size: -; cdr3_aa: CASSQETFGASRYEQYF
v_call: TRBV2; j_call: TRBJ2-7; clone_size: -; cdr3_aa: CASKGTTNEQYF
v_call: TRBV19; j_call: TRBJ2-7; clone_size: -; cdr3_aa: CASSIVLGTSGSYEQYF
v_call: TRBV19; j_call: TRBJ1-5; clone_size: -; cdr3_aa: CASSMGRGLYSNQPQHF
v_call: TRBV13; j_call: TRBJ2-1; clone_size: -; cdr3_aa: CASSLAPAGGEEQFF
v_call: TRBV5-3; j_call: TRBJ1-4; clone_size: -; cdr3_aa: CARSLTGALTEKLFF